The rows below give T cell receptor beta chains drawn from one sample of a study of cytomegalovirus exposure and HLA in healthy donors. Sequencing was performed with immunoSEQ multiplex PCR; in TCRdb, only in-frame clones are kept and a portion is missing. Of tens of thousands of clones in the sample, around 78% were seen once. Sequenced material: PBMCs. These receptor sequences come from a man aged 30 to 45 in good health and CMV-seronegative. Both conserved end residues are part of each CDR3. The D gene is left open where the match is weak. Some rows have no size entry. The others give once, few or many, or a class for an expanded clone.

j_gene | d_gene | abundance | v_gene | CDR3aa | CDR3nt
TRBJ2-7 | . | . | TRBV15 | CATSSAFFGANPYEQYF | TGTGCCACCAGCAGTGCCTTTTTTGGGGCTAACCCCTACGAGCAGTACTTC
TRBJ2-5 | TRBD1 | . | TRBV6-1 | CASSEGGTVMETQYF | TGTGCCAGCAGTGAAGGGGGGACAGTAATGGAGACCCAGTACTTC
TRBJ1-2 | . | . | TRBV29-1 | CSVGPGQAEGYTF | TGCAGCGTTGGTCCAGGGCAGGCGGAGGGCTACACCTTC
TRBJ2-5 | TRBD1 | . | TRBV5-4 | CASSLDPDRGDQYF | TGTGCCAGCAGCTTGGACCCGGACAGGGGGGACCAGTACTTC
TRBJ1-2 | . | once | TRBV27 | CASGGFGTHYGYTF | TGTGCCAGCGGGGGTTTCGGGACTCACTATGGCTACACCTTC
TRBJ2-5 | TRBD1 | . | TRBV5-1 | CASSHRQGGETQYF | TGCGCCAGCAGCCACCGACAGGGTGGCGAGACCCAGTACTTC
TRBJ2-1 | TRBD2 | . | TRBV10-1 | CASSGLADYNEQFF | TGCGCCAGCAGTGGACTAGCGGACTACAATGAGCAGTTCTTC
TRBJ2-1 | TRBD2 | . | TRBV27 | CASSLAGTSYNEQFF | TGTGCCAGCAGCTTAGCGGGGACCTCCTACAATGAGCAGTTCTTC
TRBJ1-2 | . | . | TRBV27 | CASSPSRGGWYGYTF | TGTGCCAGCAGCCCGTCTCGAGGAGGGTGGTATGGCTACACCTTC
TRBJ2-2 | . | . | TRBV2 | CASSEARLPGELFF | TGTGCCAGCAGTGAAGCGAGGTTGCCCGGGGAGCTGTTTTTT
TRBJ1-1 | TRBD1 | . | TRBV7-9 | CSSSLRQGRTEAFF | TGTTCCAGCAGCTTAAGACAGGGGCGAACTGAAGCTTTCTTT
TRBJ1-2 | . | . | TRBV2 | CASSFGSGYTF | TGTGCCAGCAGTTTCGGGTCGGGCTACACCTTC
TRBJ1-6 | . | . | TRBV2 | CASSYRENLPLHF | TGTGCCAGCAGTTACAGGGAGAATTTACCCCTCCACTTT
TRBJ2-1 | TRBD2 | . | TRBV14 | CASSHLAGGPYNEQFF | TGTGCCAGCAGCCATCTAGCGGGGGGTCCCTACAATGAGCAGTTCTTC
TRBJ2-3 | TRBD2 | . | TRBV27 | CASSLSGLAGGTDTQYF | TGTGCCAGCAGTCTATCGGGACTAGCGGGAGGAACAGATACGCAGTATTTT
TRBJ2-7 | TRBD1 | . | TRBV14 | CASSPTSGTVNEQYF | TGTGCCAGCAGTCCGACGTCAGGGACAGTTAACGAGCAGTACTTC
TRBJ2-2 | TRBD2 | few | TRBV7-8 | CASSSSGGATGELFF | TGTGCCAGCAGCTCCAGCGGGGGGGCCACCGGGGAGCTGTTTTTT
TRBJ2-5 | . | . | TRBV7-3 | CASSLAGEQETQYF | TGTGCCAGCAGCTTAGCCGGAGAACAAGAGACCCAGTACTTC
TRBJ1-5 | . | . | TRBV19 | CASSIGNFPPQPQHF | TGTGCCAGTAGTATTGGTAACTTTCCCCCTCAGCCCCAGCATTTT
TRBJ2-5 | . | . | TRBV5-4 | CASSASGVETQYF | TGTGCCAGCAGCGCCTCGGGTGTCGAGACCCAGTACTTC
TRBJ1-2 | . | . | TRBV4-1 | CASSLPQDMDGYTF | TGCGCCAGCAGCCTCCCACAGGATATGGATGGCTACACCTTC
TRBJ1-2 | . | . | TRBV5-5 | CASSPGEGRSGYTF | TGTGCCAGCAGCCCGGGAGAGGGACGAAGCGGCTACACCTTC
TRBJ2-3 | . | . | TRBV7-8 | CATIFGGADTQYF | TGTGCCACCATCTTCGGTGGAGCAGATACGCAGTATTTT
TRBJ1-4 | TRBD1 | . | TRBV18 | CASSQGASTNEKLFF | TGTGCCAGCTCACAGGGGGCCTCAACTAATGAAAAACTGTTTTTT
TRBJ1-3 | TRBD1 | once | TRBV2 | CASSRRTGSGNTIYF | TGTGCCAGCAGCCGAAGGACAGGGAGTGGAAACACCATATATTTT
TRBJ2-7 | TRBD1 | . | TRBV5-6 | CASSLAPTGGYEQYF | TGTGCCAGCAGCTTGGCCCCGACAGGGGGCTACGAGCAGTACTTC
TRBJ2-5 | TRBD2 | . | TRBV9 | CASNQLAEGGTQYF | TGTGCCAGCAACCAACTAGCGGAGGGGGGGACCCAGTACTTC
TRBJ1-5 | . | . | TRBV5-1 | CASSLQVNQPQHF | TGCGCCAGCAGCCTACAGGTTAATCAGCCCCAGCATTTT
TRBJ1-3 | . | . | TRBV7-8 | CASSLGLGTKGNTIYF | TGTGCCAGCAGCTTAGGGTTGGGGACAAAGGGAAACACCATATATTTT
TRBJ1-1 | . | . | TRBV4-2 | CASSQASRAEAFF | TGTGCCAGCAGCCAAGCATCCAGGGCTGAAGCTTTCTTT
TRBJ1-3 | TRBD1 | . | TRBV28 | CASSLSGGSGNTIYF | TGTGCCAGCAGTTTATCAGGGGGCTCTGGAAACACCATATATTTT
TRBJ2-5 | TRBD1 | . | TRBV6-5 | CASSSTGGTQETQYF | TGTGCCAGCAGTTCGACAGGGGGGACCCAAGAGACCCAGTACTTC
TRBJ2-7 | . | once | TRBV18 | CASSPRIDLNGYEQYF | TGTGCCAGCTCACCCAGAATAGACTTGAATGGATACGAGCAGTACTTC
TRBJ2-1 | TRBD2 | . | TRBV2 | CASKTLSGSAWDEQFF | TGTGCCAGCAAAACGCTTAGCGGGAGTGCGTGGGATGAGCAGTTCTTC
TRBJ1-1 | TRBD1 | . | TRBV7-9 | CASSPSGTGKAFF | TGTGCCAGCAGCCCGTCCGGGACAGGGAAAGCTTTCTTT
TRBJ1-1 | . | . | TRBV6-1 | CASSEPSRHRETEAFF | TGTGCCAGCAGTGAACCCTCACGGCACAGGGAGACTGAAGCTTTCTTT
TRBJ2-3 | TRBD2 | . | TRBV19 | CASTLAGLTDTQYF | TGTGCCAGTACTCTAGCGGGGCTTACAGATACGCAGTATTTT
TRBJ1-1 | . | few | TRBV5-6 | CASSLGLGSLEAFF | TGTGCCAGCAGCCTGGGACTAGGGAGTTTGGAAGCTTTCTTT
TRBJ2-1 | TRBD2 | . | TRBV4-3 | CASSQEVRLAVYNEQFF | TGCGCCAGCAGCCAAGAAGTGCGGCTAGCGGTTTACAATGAGCAGTTCTTC
TRBJ2-5 | . | . | TRBV4-2 | CASSQGSQETQYF | TGTGCCAGCAGCCAAGGTAGCCAAGAGACCCAGTACTTC
TRBJ2-3 | . | . | TRBV15 | CATSERGNTQYF | TGTGCCACCAGCGAGAGGGGGAATACGCAGTATTTT
TRBJ2-5 | TRBD2 | . | TRBV10-3 | CAISAWTSGGPVETQYF | TGTGCCATCAGTGCTTGGACTAGCGGGGGGCCAGTGGAGACCCAGTACTTC
TRBJ2-1 | . | . | TRBV10-3 | CATGLGSYNEQFF | TGTGCCACCGGACTGGGCTCCTACAATGAGCAGTTCTTC
TRBJ2-2 | . | . | TRBV7-9 | CASSLAGTLNTGELFF | TGTGCCAGCAGCTTAGCCGGGACACTGAACACCGGGGAGCTGTTTTTT
TRBJ2-1 | TRBD2 | . | TRBV5-1 | CASSLLAGTRYNEQFF | TGCGCCAGCAGCTTGTTAGCGGGGACCCGCTACAATGAGCAGTTCTTC
TRBJ2-3 | . | . | TRBV14 | CASSLFRDTQYF | TGTGCCAGCAGCCTATTCCGGGATACGCAGTATTTT
TRBJ2-3 | . | . | TRBV5-6 | CASSHDRTTDTQYF | TGTGCCAGCAGCCACGACAGAACCACAGATACGCAGTATTTT